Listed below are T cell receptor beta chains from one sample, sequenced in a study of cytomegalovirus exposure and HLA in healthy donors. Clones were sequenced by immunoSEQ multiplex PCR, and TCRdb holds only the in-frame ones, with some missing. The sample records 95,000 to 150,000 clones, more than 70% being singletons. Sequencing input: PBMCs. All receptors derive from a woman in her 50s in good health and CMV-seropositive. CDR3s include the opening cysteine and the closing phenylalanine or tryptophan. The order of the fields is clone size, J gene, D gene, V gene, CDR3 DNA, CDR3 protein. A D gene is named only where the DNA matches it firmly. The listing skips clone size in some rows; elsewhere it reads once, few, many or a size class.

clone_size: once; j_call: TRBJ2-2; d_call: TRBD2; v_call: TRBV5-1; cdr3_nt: TGCGCCAGCAGCGTCCTTCCTGGAGCGGGAGGGCCTGCCGGGGAGCTGTTTTTT; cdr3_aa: CASSVLPGAGGPAGELFF
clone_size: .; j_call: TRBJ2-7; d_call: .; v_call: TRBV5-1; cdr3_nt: TGCGCCAGCAAGGGGGTCGAGGGGACCAGCGAGCAGTACTTC; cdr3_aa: CASKGVEGTSEQYF
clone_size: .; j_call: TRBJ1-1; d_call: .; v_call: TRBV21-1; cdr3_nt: TGTGCCAGCAGCAGGTTAAGCCGGGACAGACCGATGAACACTGAAGCTTTCTTT; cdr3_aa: CASSRLSRDRPMNTEAFF
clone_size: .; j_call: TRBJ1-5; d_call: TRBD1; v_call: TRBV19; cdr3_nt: TGTGCCAGTAGTCGAGGACAGGGAAGCAATCAGCCCCAGCATTTT; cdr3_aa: CASSRGQGSNQPQHF
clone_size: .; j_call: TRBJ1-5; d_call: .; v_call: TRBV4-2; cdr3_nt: TGTGCCAGCAGCCAAGAAACGAGCCTGCCCCAGCATTTT; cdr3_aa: CASSQETSLPQHF
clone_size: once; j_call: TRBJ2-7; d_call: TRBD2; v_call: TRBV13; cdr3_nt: TGTGCCAGCAGCCAAGCCGGGACTAGCGGGCCCAATCCCTACGAGCAGTACTTC; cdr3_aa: CASSQAGTSGPNPYEQYF
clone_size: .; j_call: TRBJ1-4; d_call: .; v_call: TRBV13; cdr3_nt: TGTGCCAGCAGCTTAGGCGCCCACGGGGTCCATGAAAAACTGTTTTTT; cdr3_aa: CASSLGAHGVHEKLFF
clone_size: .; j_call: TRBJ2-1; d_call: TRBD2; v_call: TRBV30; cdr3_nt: TGTGCCTGGAGTCGCGGGAGCCCCTACAATGAGCAGTTCTTC; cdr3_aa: CAWSRGSPYNEQFF
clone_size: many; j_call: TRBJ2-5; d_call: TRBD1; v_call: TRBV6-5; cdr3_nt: TGTGCCAGCAGTTACCAGACAGGGATAGTTGAGACCCAGTACTTC; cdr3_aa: CASSYQTGIVETQYF
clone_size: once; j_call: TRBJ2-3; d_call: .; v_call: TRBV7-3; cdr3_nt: TGTGCCAGCAGCTTATTCCCTAGCACAGATACGCAGTATTTT; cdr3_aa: CASSLFPSTDTQYF
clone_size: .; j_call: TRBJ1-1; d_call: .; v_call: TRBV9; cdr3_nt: TGTGCCAGCGGTGGGGGCGGCACTGAAGCTTTCTTT; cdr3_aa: CASGGGGTEAFF
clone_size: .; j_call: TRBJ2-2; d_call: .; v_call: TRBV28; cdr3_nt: TGTGCCAGCAGTTTAGACGCAGGGGGGTATGGCGGGGAGCTGTTTTTT; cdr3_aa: CASSLDAGGYGGELFF
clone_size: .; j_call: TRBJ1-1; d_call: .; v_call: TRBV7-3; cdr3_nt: TGTGCCAGCAGCTTAACTGCGGGGAGGAACACTGAAGCTTTCTTT; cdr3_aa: CASSLTAGRNTEAFF
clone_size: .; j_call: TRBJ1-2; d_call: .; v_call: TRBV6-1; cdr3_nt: TGTGCCAACAGTGAAGGTTCTTATGGCTACACCTTC; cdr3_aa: CANSEGSYGYTF